What follows describes a single T cell receptor (beta chain). The data belong to a study of blood T cell repertoires in COVID-19. Study-level background: Sites across the United States, Italy and Spain contributed samples from acute and convalescent COVID-19.

Germline V gives CDR1 MNHEY, CDR2 SMNVEV (reference sequence). This CDR3 has 15 residues. V was pared by 5 bases and J by 6 bases, with 5 bases of the junction left unmatched. In the authors' workflow: Nucleated cell number was recorded as an estimate derived from reference gene primer amplification. Here immunoSEQ multiplex PCR was the method, and the copy in TCRdb shows in-frame clones only, minus some. V and J calls and clone size follow that table, whereas D and trimming were derived from the DNA. The table has fewer than 350,000 clones, about 91% seen once. The TCR comes from a woman aged 25 to 39 with COVID-19, enrolled during active disease. The source material was peripheral blood. The chain uses TRBV27 and TRBJ2-3; 13 nucleotides agree with TRBD2. The CDR3 DNA is TGTGCCAGCAGTACCGGGACTAGCGGGGATGATACGCAGTATTTT. Its protein product is CASSTGTSGDDTQYF.